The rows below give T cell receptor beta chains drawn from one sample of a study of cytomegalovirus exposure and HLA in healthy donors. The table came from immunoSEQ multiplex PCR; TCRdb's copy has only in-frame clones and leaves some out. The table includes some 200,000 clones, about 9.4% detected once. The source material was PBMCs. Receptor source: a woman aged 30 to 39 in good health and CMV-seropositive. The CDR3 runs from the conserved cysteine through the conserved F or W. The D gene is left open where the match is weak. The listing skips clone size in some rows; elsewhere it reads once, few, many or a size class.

CDR3nt: TGTGCCAGCAGCTTGGGGACAGGGGGCAGGGCAACTAATGAAAAACTGTTTTTT
CDR3aa: CASSLGTGGRATNEKLFF
j_gene: TRBJ1-4
v_gene: TRBV5-5
abundance: few
d_gene: TRBD1

CDR3nt: TGTGCCTGGAGTGAATCTAGAGGCTATGGCTACACCTTC
CDR3aa: CAWSESRGYGYTF
j_gene: TRBJ1-2
v_gene: TRBV30
abundance: few
d_gene: -

CDR3nt: TGTGCCAGCAGCCGGGACAGGAGTATATGGGCCGCCTATCCCAGCTCTGGAAACACCATATATTTT
CDR3aa: CASSRDRSIWAAYPSSGNTIYF
j_gene: TRBJ1-3
v_gene: TRBV4-2
abundance: -
d_gene: TRBD1

CDR3nt: TGCAGCGCCGAATCCGGGACAGGGAAAACAGATACGCAGTATTTT
CDR3aa: CSAESGTGKTDTQYF
j_gene: TRBJ2-3
v_gene: TRBV29-1
abundance: few
d_gene: TRBD1

CDR3nt: TGTGCCAGCAGCTCCCACGGGGGGCTCTCTGGAAACACCATATATTTT
CDR3aa: CASSSHGGLSGNTIYF
j_gene: TRBJ1-3
v_gene: TRBV7-2
abundance: few
d_gene: -

CDR3nt: TGTGCCGGCATGAGAACAGGGGCGAACACCGGGGAGCTGTTTTTT
CDR3aa: CAGMRTGANTGELFF
j_gene: TRBJ2-2
v_gene: TRBV6-1
abundance: few
d_gene: TRBD1

CDR3nt: TGTGCCAGCAGCCAAAGGTTAATGGGACAGGGTTACAATGAGCAGTTCTTC
CDR3aa: CASSQRLMGQGYNEQFF
j_gene: TRBJ2-1
v_gene: TRBV4-2
abundance: few
d_gene: TRBD1

CDR3nt: TGTGCCAGCAGCTTAGGAGGGAACTCTCAGCCCCAGCATTTT
CDR3aa: CASSLGGNSQPQHF
j_gene: TRBJ1-5
v_gene: TRBV7-9
abundance: -
d_gene: -

CDR3nt: TGCGCCAGCAGCTTGGAAGGGGTCACCGGGGAGCTGTTTTTT
CDR3aa: CASSLEGVTGELFF
j_gene: TRBJ2-2
v_gene: TRBV5-1
abundance: -
d_gene: -

CDR3nt: TGTGCCAGCAGCAGCCGGGACAACAATCAGCCCCAGCATTTT
CDR3aa: CASSSRDNNQPQHF
j_gene: TRBJ1-5
v_gene: TRBV7-8
abundance: -
d_gene: -

CDR3nt: TGTGCCAGCAGTGAAGAGGCAGGTTCCGGGGAGCTGTTTTTT
CDR3aa: CASSEEAGSGELFF
j_gene: TRBJ2-2
v_gene: TRBV6-1
abundance: -
d_gene: -

CDR3nt: TGCAGCGTTTCTCCTACAGGGGGCGCCTACAATGAGCAGTTCTTC
CDR3aa: CSVSPTGGAYNEQFF
j_gene: TRBJ2-1
v_gene: TRBV29-1
abundance: -
d_gene: TRBD1

CDR3nt: TGCGCCAGCAGCTTGCCGACAGGGAACGAGCAGTTCTTC
CDR3aa: CASSLPTGNEQFF
j_gene: TRBJ2-1
v_gene: TRBV5-1
abundance: -
d_gene: TRBD1

CDR3nt: TGCGCCAGCAGGGCAGGGAGGGGCTACACCTTC
CDR3aa: CASRAGRGYTF
j_gene: TRBJ1-2
v_gene: TRBV10-2
abundance: few
d_gene: -

CDR3nt: TGTGCCAGCAGCCCCGACTACACCGGGGAGCTGTTTTTT
CDR3aa: CASSPDYTGELFF
j_gene: TRBJ2-2
v_gene: TRBV7-8
abundance: few
d_gene: -

CDR3nt: TGTGCCAGCAGCTCAGGAACCGGGGAGCTGTTTTTT
CDR3aa: CASSSGTGELFF
j_gene: TRBJ2-2
v_gene: TRBV7-9
abundance: few
d_gene: -

CDR3nt: TGTGCCAGCAGCCCGGGGACACCTGGGTCCACCTTC
CDR3aa: CASSPGTPGSTF
j_gene: TRBJ1-2
v_gene: TRBV11-2
abundance: -
d_gene: -

CDR3nt: TGTGCCAGCTCACCACCACAGGGCCAAGAGACCCAGTACTTC
CDR3aa: CASSPPQGQETQYF
j_gene: TRBJ2-5
v_gene: TRBV18
abundance: few
d_gene: -

CDR3nt: TGTGCCAGCAGCTTGGCCGGGTCTAGCAGCTCCTACGAGCAGTACTTC
CDR3aa: CASSLAGSSSSYEQYF
j_gene: TRBJ2-7
v_gene: TRBV5-6
abundance: -
d_gene: -

CDR3nt: TGTGCCAGCAGCACCCCAGGGGAGGGCCTCACCTACGAGCAGTACTTC
CDR3aa: CASSTPGEGLTYEQYF
j_gene: TRBJ2-7
v_gene: TRBV5-6
abundance: few
d_gene: -